This is a list of T cell receptor beta chains from one sample in a study of blood T cell repertoires in COVID-19. Data came from immunoSEQ multiplex PCR; TCRdb stores just in-frame clones and leaves some out. The sample consists of roughly 150,000 clones, roughly 78% of them appearing once. Sequenced input: PBMCs or T cells enriched from blood (not recorded which). These receptor sequences come from a woman between 70 and 85 years old in a cohort exposed to, infected with or recovered from COVID-19 (not recorded which). CDR3s include the opening cysteine and the closing phenylalanine or tryptophan. D genes are given only for firm matches. Only part of the rows carry a size: once, few, many, or a class if the clone is expanded.

clone_size	v_call	j_call	d_call	cdr3_nt	cdr3_aa
-	TRBV30	TRBJ2-7	-	TGTGCCTGGGACAGGCTCTACGAGCAGTACTTC	CAWDRLYEQYF
once	TRBV5-1	TRBJ2-2	TRBD1	TGCGCCAGCAGCCCCAACCCGACAGGGGGCGCCACCGGGGAGCTGTTTTTT	CASSPNPTGGATGELFF
once	TRBV25-1	TRBJ2-3	TRBD2	TGTGCCAGCAGTGACCCTCGGCGGGGGGATACGCAGTATTTT	CASSDPRRGDTQYF
-	TRBV28	TRBJ2-7	TRBD1	TGTGCCAGCAGTTTACGATTCGACAGGGGGCTAAAATACGAGCAGTACTTC	CASSLRFDRGLKYEQYF
-	TRBV18	TRBJ1-1	-	TGTGCCAGCTCACCACAGACAGCCAAGAACACTGAAGCTTTCTTT	CASSPQTAKNTEAFF
-	TRBV19	TRBJ2-2	-	TGTGCCAGTATAAAAGAGCCCGGGGAGCTGTTTTTT	CASIKEPGELFF
-	TRBV7-8	TRBJ2-2	-	TGTGCCAGCAGCTTAGTGTCCAGGGCAGGGGGGCAGCTGTTTTTT	CASSLVSRAGGQLFF
-	TRBV24-1	TRBJ2-3	TRBD2	TGTGCCACCAGTGATTTCGGGGGACTAGATCGAACGCAGTATTTT	CATSDFGGLDRTQYF
-	TRBV19	TRBJ1-5	-	TGTGCCAGTGAGTCATACAATCAGCCCCAGCATTTT	CASESYNQPQHF
-	TRBV18	TRBJ2-1	TRBD2	TGTGCCAGCTCACCCCGACTAGCGGGAGGTGGTGGCAATGAGCAGTTCTTC	CASSPRLAGGGGNEQFF
-	TRBV28	TRBJ1-2	-	TGTGCCAGCCTTCACCGACAGGTTGAAGGCTACACCTTC	CASLHRQVEGYTF
-	TRBV19	TRBJ2-2	-	TGTGCCAGTAGCGGACAATCCACCGGGGAGCTGTTTTTT	CASSGQSTGELFF
-	TRBV7-2	TRBJ1-4	-	TGTGCCAGCAGCTTTAATAATGAAAAACTGTTTTTT	CASSFNNEKLFF
few	TRBV4-1	TRBJ2-5	TRBD1	TGCGCCAGCAGCCAAGCAACAGGGGTTGGGGAGACCCAGTACTTC	CASSQATGVGETQYF
-	TRBV2	TRBJ2-3	-	TGTGCCAGCAGGTGGGAGGCAGATACGCAGTATTTT	CASRWEADTQYF
-	TRBV18	TRBJ1-3	TRBD1	TGTGCCAGCTCACCACCCGGCAGGGGGTCTGGAAACACCATATATTTT	CASSPPGRGSGNTIYF
-	TRBV10-1	TRBJ2-1	TRBD2	TGCGCCAGCAGTGGGGGCGGGAGGGCCTGGAATGAGCAGTTCTTC	CASSGGGRAWNEQFF
-	TRBV18	TRBJ2-7	-	TGTGCCAGCTCACCAGGGGCAGGGTATGGGGAGCAGTACTTC	CASSPGAGYGEQYF
-	TRBV19	TRBJ1-6	TRBD1	TGTGCCAGTAGGCCGAACAGGGGACGGAATTCACCCCTCCACTTT	CASRPNRGRNSPLHF
-	TRBV4-2	TRBJ2-5	-	TGTGCCAGCAGCCTAACTAGCAGGACTTTGGGTGGGACCCAGTACTTC	CASSLTSRTLGGTQYF
-	TRBV15	TRBJ2-3	TRBD1	TGTGCCACCAGCAGAGCACCGGGACAGACGCAGTATTTT	CATSRAPGQTQYF
-	TRBV27	TRBJ2-1	TRBD2	TGTGCCAGCAGTTTAAGGACTAGCGGGAGGGTTGAGCAGTTCTTC	CASSLRTSGRVEQFF
-	TRBV7-9	TRBJ2-3	-	TGTGCCAGCAGCTTATCTTCAGATACGCAGTATTTT	CASSLSSDTQYF
-	TRBV6-2/TRBV6-3	TRBJ2-1	-	TGTGCCAGCAGTTCAGCCGGGACTGGCTACAATGAGCAGTTCTTC	CASSSAGTGYNEQFF
-	TRBV9	TRBJ2-1	-	TGTGCCAGCAGCGTAGTGTACAGGGACGGTGAGCAGTTCTTC	CASSVVYRDGEQFF
-	TRBV1	TRBJ1-3	-	TGCACCAGCAGGAAAGTTGTGGGACAGACGAACGAATCCTACTCTGGAAACACCATATATTTT	CTSRKVVGQTNESYSGNTIYF
-	TRBV6-5	TRBJ1-4	-	TGTGCCAGCAGGTCGGGTGAAAAACTGTTTTTT	CASRSGEKLFF
few	TRBV11-2	TRBJ2-4	-	TGTGCCAGCAGCTTACCCTGGGGGCGCGGAAACATTCAGTACTTC	CASSLPWGRGNIQYF
-	TRBV5-5	TRBJ1-4	-	TGTGCCAGCAGCCTAGGGGTCTGGAATGAAAAACTGTTTTTT	CASSLGVWNEKLFF
-	TRBV28	TRBJ1-5	-	TGTGCCAGCAGTTTAGGGGGGATCCCTGGCCAGCCCCAGCATTTT	CASSLGGIPGQPQHF
-	TRBV4-2	TRBJ2-7	-	TGTGCCAGCAGCCTCGGGCTTAGCAAGGGGTACGAGCAGTACTTC	CASSLGLSKGYEQYF
-	TRBV6-4	TRBJ2-1	TRBD2	TGTGCCAGCAGTGGGGACTACCCCAATGAGCAGTTCTTC	CASSGDYPNEQFF
-	TRBV2	TRBJ2-1	TRBD2	TGTGCCAGCAGTGACAGGGGCGGGACTAGCGCCTACAATGAGCAGTTCTTC	CASSDRGGTSAYNEQFF
-	TRBV30	TRBJ1-1	-	TGTGCCTGGCGGCGATTTGACCTCCGGAGCACTGAAGCTTTCTTT	CAWRRFDLRSTEAFF
-	TRBV7-8	TRBJ2-3	-	TGTGCCAGCAGCTCCAGGGGCCTGAGCGTGCAGTATTTT	CASSSRGLSVQYF
-	TRBV6-5	TRBJ1-1	-	TGTGCCAGCAGTAATCAGCGGACGACTGAAGCTTTCTTT	CASSNQRTTEAFF